A selection of T cell receptor beta chains follows, all from one sample in a study of T cells in localized non-small cell lung cancer. Assay: immunoSEQ multiplex PCR; the TCRdb copy retains only in-frame clones and omits some. The sample lists more than 20,000 clones, around 90% occurring once. This specimen consisted of peripheral blood, obtained before any cancer treatment. The receptors here all came from a male donor at least 60 years old with stage I squamous cell lung carcinoma. Each CDR3 is given with its conserved first and last residue. The D gene is left open where the match is weak. Size is stated for part of the rows, as once, few or many counts, or as a class when the clone is expanded.

- - TRBJ2-6 TRBV11-2 CASSGNSKQQSRANVLTF TGTGCCAGCAGCGGCAATTCAAAGCAACAAAGTCGGGCCAACGTCCTGACTTTC
- - TRBJ1-1 TRBV11-2 CASSFLGGANTEAFF TGTGCCAGCAGCTTCTTGGGGGGCGCCAACACTGAAGCTTTCTTT
- - TRBJ1-3 TRBV13 CASSLARMSAGNTIYF TGTGCCAGCAGCTTAGCGCGCATGAGCGCGGGAAACACCATATATTTT
- - TRBJ2-3 TRBV5-1 CASSLAETDTQYF TGCGCCAGCAGCTTGGCAGAAACAGATACGCAGTATTTT
- - TRBJ1-4 TRBV19 CASSIGGMREKLFF TGTGCCAGTAGTATAGGGGGAATGAGAGAAAAACTGTTTTTT
- - TRBJ1-2 TRBV19 CASSWESAQDTRYGYTF TGTGCCAGTAGCTGGGAGTCGGCTCAGGACACCCGCTATGGCTACACCTTC
- - TRBJ1-2 TRBV21-1 CARPTGSNDGYTF TGTGCCAGGCCGACAGGGAGTAATGATGGCTACACCTTC
once TRBD2 TRBJ2-5 TRBV14 CASSQLAGGPGMVETQYF TGTGCCAGCAGCCAACTCGCGGGGGGGCCGGGTATGGTGGAGACCCAGTACTTC
- - TRBJ2-4 TRBV7-9 CASSSRNSEDKNIQYF TGTGCCAGCAGCTCCCGGAACTCCGAGGACAAAAACATTCAGTACTTC
- - TRBJ2-3 TRBV10-3 CAISAVTGASDTQYF TGTGCCATCAGTGCCGTAACCGGGGCATCAGATACGCAGTATTTT
- - TRBJ1-1 TRBV5-1 CASSSGPGPNTEAFF TGCGCCAGCAGCTCGGGCCCGGGACCGAACACTGAAGCTTTCTTT
- TRBD2 TRBJ2-1 TRBV7-2 CASSLVASGGNNEQFF TGTGCCAGCAGCTTAGTGGCTAGCGGGGGAAACAATGAGCAGTTCTTC
medium-sized TRBD2 TRBJ2-3 TRBV4-2 CASSQGVAGGLDTQYF TGTGCCAGCAGCCAAGGGGTAGCGGGGGGGCTAGATACGCAGTATTTT
- - TRBJ2-7 TRBV6-1 CASVRQPEYEQYF TGTGCCAGCGTCCGGCAACCCGAATACGAGCAGTACTTC
- - TRBJ1-6 TRBV21-1 CASRFRAIEGF TGTGCCAGCAGGTTCCGGGCCATCGAAGGGTTT
- TRBD1 TRBJ1-2 TRBV2 CASSVVQGARGYTF TGTGCCAGCAGTGTGGTACAGGGGGCGCGGGGCTACACCTTC
- TRBD1 TRBJ1-2 TRBV18 CASSPQGATNYGYTF TGTGCCAGCTCACCGCAGGGGGCGACTAACTATGGCTACACCTTC
few - TRBJ2-2 TRBV4-2 CASSPGEGAHGELFF TGTGCCAGCAGCCCCGGGGAGGGGGCGCACGGGGAGCTGTTTTTT
- - TRBJ2-2 TRBV1 CTSSQVRILATIGELFF TGCACCAGCAGCCAAGTAAGAATCCTAGCGACGATCGGGGAGCTGTTTTTT
once - TRBJ1-2 TRBV18 CASSPTRNEVGGYTF TGTGCCAGCTCCCCGACAAGAAATGAAGTGGGAGGCTACACCTTC
once - TRBJ1-3 TRBV2 CASSPGLTSGNTIYF TGTGCCAGCAGCCCGGGACTGACCTCTGGAAACACCATATATTTT
few - TRBJ1-2 TRBV14 CASSGGAPYGYTF TGTGCCAGCTCCGGAGGGGCTCCCTATGGCTACACCTTC
- - TRBJ1-2 TRBV30 CAWSVSRSANYGYTF TGTGCCTGGAGTGTATCGAGGTCCGCTAACTATGGCTACACCTTC
- TRBD1 TRBJ1-2 TRBV6-5 CASSVGTGGRYGYTF TGTGCCAGCAGCGTCGGGACAGGGGGCCGGTATGGCTACACCTTC
- - TRBJ1-3 TRBV18 CASSPQGGNTIYF TGTGCCAGCTCACCCCAGGGGGGAAACACCATATATTTT
- TRBD1 TRBJ2-4 TRBV5-1 CASTAWGDRENIQYF TGCGCCAGCACCGCTTGGGGGGACAGGGAGAACATTCAGTACTTC
- TRBD1 TRBJ1-1 TRBV7-2 CASIPGQVLYGTEAFF TGTGCCAGCATACCGGGACAGGTATTGTATGGCACTGAAGCTTTCTTT
- - TRBJ1-6 TRBV5-1 CASSLASQAAGPYNSPLHF TGCGCCAGCAGCTTGGCTTCACAGGCCGCAGGCCCCTATAATTCACCCCTCCACTTT
few - TRBJ2-3 TRBV2 CASSELGVDTDTQYF TGTGCCAGCAGTGAGTTGGGAGTGGACACAGATACGCAGTATTTT
few - TRBJ1-3 TRBV5-5 CASSFSGSGNTIYF TGTGCCAGCAGCTTTTCCGGCTCTGGAAACACCATATATTTT
- - TRBJ1-1 TRBV27 CASSSQGILNTEAFF TGTGCCAGCAGTTCCCAGGGCATCTTGAACACTGAAGCTTTCTTT
- - TRBJ1-1 TRBV5-1 CASSLTGTANTEAFF TGCGCCAGCAGCCTCACCGGGACGGCGAACACTGAAGCTTTCTTT
- - TRBJ2-3 TRBV11-2 CASSFGGTTDTQYF TGTGCCAGCAGCTTTGGCGGAACCACAGATACGCAGTATTTT
once TRBD1 TRBJ2-3 TRBV19 CASRSGQVWTDTQYF TGTGCCAGTAGATCCGGACAGGTGTGGACAGATACGCAGTATTTT
- - TRBJ1-3 TRBV27 CASSLRVNGNTIYF TGTGCCAGCAGTTTGAGGGTTAACGGAAACACCATATATTTT
- - TRBJ2-5 TRBV5-1 CASRYGQQETQYF TGCGCCAGCAGGTACGGTCAACAAGAGACCCAGTACTTC
- TRBD1 TRBJ2-5 TRBV11-2 CASSSRGLGETQYF TGTGCCAGCAGCTCTAGGGGGCTTGGGGAGACCCAGTACTTC
- - TRBJ1-1 TRBV5-1 CASSLLGGANTEAFF TGCGCCAGCAGCTTGTTGGGGGGCGCGAACACTGAAGCTTTCTTT
- - TRBJ1-4 TRBV5-1 CASSSGTLNEKLFF TGCGCCAGCAGTTCCGGGACCCTTAATGAAAAACTGTTTTTT
- TRBD1 TRBJ2-7 TRBV11-2 CASSLGSGGSREQYF TGTGCCAGCAGCTTAGGGTCAGGGGGATCGCGAGAGCAGTACTTC
- - TRBJ2-7 TRBV9 CASSVAGTEQYF TGTGCCAGCAGCGTAGCAGGGACCGAGCAGTACTTC
- - TRBJ2-3 TRBV5-1 CASSLGGIVTDTQYF TGCGCCAGCAGCTTAGGGGGTATTGTGACAGATACGCAGTATTTT
- - TRBJ1-5 TRBV18 CASSPRVGYNQPQHF TGTGCCAGCTCACCACGGGTGGGCTACAATCAGCCCCAGCATTTT
- - TRBJ2-1 TRBV5-1 CASSLFPVRNEQFF TGCGCCAGCAGCTTGTTCCCCGTTCGGAATGAGCAGTTCTTC
- TRBD2 TRBJ2-7 TRBV6-5 CASVPGGSYEQYF TGTGCCAGCGTACCGGGGGGTTCCTACGAGCAGTACTTC
- - TRBJ1-6 TRBV19 CASSMGRAGNSPLHF TGTGCCAGTAGTATGGGCAGGGCTGGAAATTCACCCCTCCACTTT
- TRBD1 TRBJ1-3 TRBV2 CASKYRGNGNTIYF TGTGCCAGCAAGTACAGGGGGAATGGAAACACCATATATTTT
- - TRBJ2-6 TRBV19 CASTHGDTHYSGANVLTF TGTGCCAGTACCCATGGGGACACCCATTACTCTGGGGCCAACGTCCTGACTTTC